These 26 T cell receptor beta chains came from one sample sequenced in a study of OX40 agonist ivuxolimab in advanced cancers. The protocol was immunoSEQ multiplex PCR, while the TCRdb copy is restricted to in-frame clones and leaves out a portion. This table has some 14,000 clones, over 75% appearing once. Sample: CD4+ or CD8+ T cells sorted from blood, taken in a trial of the OX40 agonist ivuxolimab. The source of these receptors is an adult with an advanced solid tumor such as melanoma, head and neck, liver or kidney cancer.

This clone appeared once. This chain joins TRBV27 and TRBJ2-3; possibly TRBD2 for D (5 bases). In germline, CDR1 is MNHEY, CDR2 SMNVEV (reference sequence). The CDR3 is 14 amino acids. Trimming shortened V by 2 bases and J by 6 bases, and 12 bases separated the two germline ends. The CDR3, as DNA: TGTGCCAGCAGTTTACGACGGGATCGGGATACGCAGTATTTT. It yields the protein CASSLRRDRDTQYF.

The rearrangement joins TRBV2 to TRBJ2-3, with 8 bases identical to TRBD2. V shed 4 bases and J 2 bases; nucleotides not matched to a gene: 23. The germline V gene has CDR1 SNHLY and CDR2 FYNNEI. The CDR3 spans 21 residues. CDR3 nucleotide sequence: TGTGCCAGCAGTGTTTATGAGTTGGACCCGGGAGGGTGGCCGCCCACAGATACGCAGTATTTT. This codes for CASSVYELDPGGWPPTDTQYF.

This chain uses TRBV20-1 with TRBJ2-7, with D hard to call. This CDR3 region has 11 residues. In germline, CDR1 is DFQATT, CDR2 SNEGSKA (reference sequence). V was pared by 3 bases and J by 7 bases, with 10 bases between. The CDR3, as DNA: TGCAGTGCTAGTAAGGACGGGGAGCAGTACTTC. Translating gives CSASKDGEQYF.

The chain has TRBV7-1 and TRBJ2-5, with 15 positions matching TRBD2. TRBV7-1 is an ORF; its function is uncertain. The junction had 3 bases not matched to a gene; V was cut back by 4 bases and J by 3 bases. The CDR3 has 16 residues. Here the CDR3 DNA reads TGTGCCAGCAGCTTAGGGACTAGCGGGAGGAAAGAGACCCAGTACTTC. Residues: CASSLGTSGRKETQYF.

The rearrangement uses TRBV27 and TRBJ2-7; either TRBD1 or TRBD2 may supply D (5 bases each). There are 14 residues in the CDR3. Trimming took 5 bases from V and 0 from J, leaving 11 bases between them. The germline V gene has CDR1 MNHEY and CDR2 SMNVEV (reference sequence). The CDR3 nucleotides are TGTGCCAGCAGTCCCGGGGACGGCTCCTACGAGCAGTACTTC. This sequence encodes CASSPGDGSYEQYF.

By sample fraction, this clone is medium-sized. The chain has TRBV11-2 and TRBJ1-2, with D hard to call. The CDR3 sequence is 15 residues long. Germline-derived CDR1 and CDR2 are SGHAT and FQNNGV. The germline V and J ends were trimmed by 1 base and 8 bases, with 17 bases remaining between them. CDR3 region: CASSLADSGVGGYTF. CDR3 coding DNA: TGTGCCAGCAGCTTAGCGGATTCTGGGGTTGGGGGCTACACCTTC.

The V and J genes are TRBV19 and TRBJ1-5; D call uncertain. V gave up 3 bases and J gave up 1 base, with 13 bases separating them. This CDR3 has 16 amino acids. The germline gives CDR1 LNHDA, CDR2 SQIVND (reference sequence). The CDR3 region has the DNA TGTGCCAGTAGTATTCCTGAGAGGAACAGCAATCAGCCCCAGCATTTT. Protein product: CASSIPERNSNQPQHF. The full variable domain, its missing parts supplied by reference TRBV19 and TRBJ1-5, is DGGITQSPKYLFRKEGQNVTLSCEQNLNHDAMYWYRQDPGQGLRLIYYSQIVNDFQKGDIAEGYSVSREKKESFPLTVTSAQKNPTAFYLCASSIPERNSNQPQHFGDGTRLSIL.

By proportion, this clone is medium-sized. The V call is TRBV19, the J call TRBJ2-3; 9 nucleotides agree with TRBD1. The CDR3 runs 14 residues. Germline trimming cut 8 bases from V and 3 bases from J; bases unmatched to any gene: 6. CDR1 LNHDA and CDR2 SQIVND come from the germline V gene (reference sequence). CDR3 bases: TGTGCCAGTGAGACAGGACAGGGGACAGATACGCAGTATTTT. Protein product: CASETGQGTDTQYF. Drawing the rest from reference TRBV19 and TRBJ2-3, the complete variable domain is DGGITQSPKYLFRKEGQNVTLSCEQNLNHDAMYWYRQDPGQGLRLIYYSQIVNDFQKGDIAEGYSVSREKKESFPLTVTSAQKNPTAFYLCASETGQGTDTQYFGPGTRLTVL.

This chain joins TRBV5-4 and TRBJ2-5; TRBD2 matches 8 bases. Germline CDR1 reads SGHNT; CDR2 reads YYREEE (reference sequence). V trimming: 0 bases; J trimming: 2 bases; junction bases outside the gene matches: 3. This CDR3 has 15 amino acids. CDR3 loop: CASSLGPSGQETQYF. CDR3 nucleotide sequence: TGTGCCAGCAGCTTGGGGCCTAGCGGGCAAGAGACCCAGTACTTC. The full variable domain, with the rest looked up from reference TRBV5-4 and TRBJ2-5, is ETGVTQSPTHLIKTRGQQVTLRCSSQSGHNTVSWYQQALGQGPQFIFQYYREEENGRGNFPPRFSGLQFPNYSSELNVNALELDDSALYLCASSLGPSGQETQYFGPGTRLLVL.

In its sample, this clone was seen a few times. The J gene is TRBJ2-5, the V gene TRBV7-3, with TRBD1 matching 8 bases. This CDR3 comprises 14 residues. The J segment lost 5 bases and the V segment lost 5 bases, leaving 7 bases of the junction unmatched. The germline gives CDR1 SGHTA, CDR2 FQGTGA. The CDR3 here is CASSPGQDGETQYF. CDR3 coding DNA: TGTGCCAGCAGCCCGGGACAGGATGGGGAGACCCAGTACTTC.

Concerning this clone itself: A read error may be the cause here, since a much bigger clone is one base away. CDR3 DNA: TGTGCCAGCAACGACCGTCGGGGCTACACCTTC. Translation: CASNDRRGYTF. J is TRBJ1-2 and V is TRBV7-8; D is unresolved. The CDR3 runs to 11 residues. Germline V CDR1 and CDR2: SGHVS, FQNEAQ. With 7 bases removed from V and 8 bases from J, the gap between germline ends came to 11 bases.

This chain links TRBV6-1 with TRBJ2-2; D is unresolved. This CDR3 comprises 15 residues. Trimming pared 1 base from V and 5 bases from J, leaving 11 bases between. CDR1 and CDR2 from the germline V gene are MNHNS and SASEGT. This CDR3 reads CASSEEAYATGELFF. DNA for the CDR3: TGTGCCAGCAGTGAAGAGGCCTATGCAACCGGGGAGCTGTTTTTT.

The gene calls are TRBV30 and TRBJ2-7; D is possibly TRBD1 (5 bases). This CDR3 is 11 amino acids long. The germline V and J ends were trimmed by 2 bases and 5 bases, with 7 bases remaining between them. Per the germline V gene, CDR1 is GTSNPN and CDR2 is SVGIG (reference sequence). The CDR3 DNA follows: TGTGCCTGGAGTTACAGGAACGAGCAGTACTTC. This encodes CAWSYRNEQYF.

The chain uses TRBV6-6 and TRBJ1-4, with a tentative D call TRBD1 (5 bases). Germline values: CDR1 MNHNY, CDR2 SVGAGI (reference sequence). Trimming took 2 bases from V and 8 from J, leaving 6 bases between them. The CDR3 covers 12 residues. CDR3 loop: CASSYGAEKLFF. CDR3 nucleotide sequence: TGTGCCAGCAGTTACGGGGCGGAAAAACTGTTTTTT.

J is TRBJ2-1 and V is TRBV6-1; 8 positions agree with TRBD2. The CDR3 loop spans 13 amino acids. In germline, CDR1 is MNHNS, CDR2 SASEGT. J was trimmed by 9 bases and V by 5 bases; bases with no gene match: 6. The CDR3 loop is CASSRTSWVEQFF. Here the CDR3 DNA reads TGTGCCAGCAGTCGGACTAGCTGGGTTGAGCAGTTCTTC.

The J gene is TRBJ2-1, the V gene TRBV27; D remains unclear. The CDR3 covers 12 residues. Germline assignment: CDR1 MNHEY and CDR2 SMNVEV (reference sequence). Deletions cut 2 bases from V and 4 bases from J, with 3 bases between. CDR3: CASSLGYNEQFF. CDR3 DNA sequence: TGTGCCAGCAGTTTAGGGTACAATGAGCAGTTCTTC.

The rearrangement joins TRBV6-1 to TRBJ1-1; D remains ambiguous. This CDR3 region has 11 residues. Germline lookup yields CDR1 MNHNS and CDR2 SASEGT. Trimming removed 9 bases from V and 1 base from J, with 6 bases in between. DNA for the CDR3: TGTGCCAGTGGCTCGAACACTGAAGCTTTCTTT. As protein: CASGSNTEAFF.

The J gene is TRBJ2-5, the V gene TRBV28, with D perhaps TRBD2 (6 bases). The ends were cut back, 8 bases at V and 0 bases at J, with 10 bases in the middle. CDR1 and CDR2 (germline): MDHEN, SYDVKM. The CDR3 runs 13 residues. The CDR3 sequence is CASARGDQETQYF. The CDR3 coding sequence is TGTGCCAGCGCTCGCGGGGACCAAGAGACCCAGTACTTC.

Comment on this clone: At one end, the junction sequence differs from germline, possibly due to a read error. This chain joins TRBV6-5 and TRBJ2-7; no definite D call. Germline lookup yields CDR1 MNHEY and CDR2 SVGAGI. The CDR3 consists of 13 residues. The CDR3 nucleotides are TGTGCCAGCAGTGACTCTGCATCGGGCGAGCAGTACTTC. It specifies CASSDSASGEQYF.

The genes are TRBV4-1 and TRBJ2-1, with 10 bases fitting TRBD2. J was trimmed by 6 bases and V by 3 bases; bases with no gene match: 8. Germline V gene sequence: CDR1 MGHRA, CDR2 YSYEKL. The CDR3 consists of 16 residues. This CDR3 reads CASSHVLAGVSNEQFF. In DNA, the CDR3 is TGCGCCAGCAGCCATGTCCTAGCGGGAGTTTCCAATGAGCAGTTCTTC.

By proportion, this clone is large. The chain links TRBV5-6 to TRBJ2-5; TRBD2 aligns across 13 bases. V shed 4 bases and J 5 bases; nucleotides not matched to a gene: 11. From germline, CDR1 is SGHDT and CDR2 YYEEEE. The CDR3 extends over 17 amino acids. In DNA form, the CDR3 reads TGTGCCAGCAGCCAATTGACCGGGACTAGCGGGACGGAGACCCAGTACTTC. Its protein product is CASSQLTGTSGTETQYF.

Details on this clone: The junction departs from the called germline gene at one end, perhaps through a read error. The gene calls are TRBV5-3 and TRBJ2-5; TRBD1 aligns across 8 bases. TRBV5-3 qualifies as an ORF whose function is uncertain. The CDR3 runs 15 residues. The CDR3 region is CASSQGTGKQETQYF. As DNA, the CDR3 is TGCGCCAGCAGCCAAGGGACAGGAAAGCAAGAGACCCAGTACTTC.

V gene TRBV6-6 combines with J gene TRBJ2-7; D is perhaps TRBD2 (7 bases). This CDR3 region has 13 residues. Trimming stripped 2 bases from V and 7 bases from J, with 12 bases between. Looked up from germline, CDR1 is MNHNY and CDR2 is SVGAGI (reference sequence). CDR3 sequence (DNA): TGTGCCAGCAGTTACGGGGGGGCTGGGGAGCAGTACTTC. It translates to CASSYGGAGEQYF.

The CDR3 DNA reads as TGTGCCAGCAGCTACAACTACGAGCAGTACTTC. Protein: CASSYNYEQYF. The rearrangement links TRBV7-9 to TRBJ2-7, with D uncertain. In germline, CDR1 is SEHNR, CDR2 FQNEAQ (reference sequence). This CDR3 is built from 11 residues. V was clipped by 4 bases and J by 3 bases, with 4 bases between them.

This clone was detected only once. The chain has TRBV7-3 and TRBJ2-5; 9 bases are shared with TRBD1. V lost 5 bases, J lost 2 bases, and 9 bases stayed unmatched. Germline V lookup: CDR1 SGHTA, CDR2 FQGTGA. The CDR3 is made up of 16 amino acids. The CDR3 is CASSETGGSGQETQYF. The CDR3 nucleotides read TGTGCCAGCAGCGAGACAGGGGGTTCCGGGCAAGAGACCCAGTACTTC.

J is TRBJ2-7 and V is TRBV28; D unresolved. Trimming pared 4 bases from V and 7 bases from J, leaving 14 bases between. CDR1 is MDHEN, CDR2 SYDVKM, per germline. This CDR3 has 13 amino acids. For the CDR3, the DNA is TGTGCCAGCAGTTCCACGTATTCCCAGGAGCAGTACTTC. Its protein product is CASSSTYSQEQYF.